These T cell receptor beta chains were read from a single sample in a study of cytomegalovirus exposure and HLA in healthy donors. Method: immunoSEQ multiplex PCR; TCRdb's copy keeps in-frame clones and lacks some. The repertoire has about 120,000 clones, 85% of them found once; the top ten carry about 2.2%. The specimen sequenced was PBMCs. The receptors were gathered from a woman in her twenties or thirties in good health and CMV-seronegative. Each CDR3 is given with its conserved first and last residue. Each record gives: V gene, J gene, D gene, clone size, CDR3 DNA, CDR3 protein. D genes are given only for firm matches. Size tells how often a clone was seen (once, few, many) or the class of an expanded clone, and some rows leave it out.

>TRBV4-3|TRBJ2-3|TRBD1|.
TGCGCCAGCAGCCAAGATACGTCCAGCAGGGGGACGGCGGATACGCAGTATTTT
CASSQDTSSRGTADTQYF
>TRBV5-1|TRBJ2-5|.|.
TGCGCCAGCAGCTTGGAAGGGGCCGGGGAGACCCAGTACTTC
CASSLEGAGETQYF
>TRBV11-3|TRBJ2-7|.|few
TGTGCCACCAGTGGGAGTGACGAGCAGTACTTC
CATSGSDEQYF
>TRBV4-2|TRBJ2-3|TRBD1|.
TGTGCCAGCAACATTCGGTGGACAGGGACCCGCACAGATACGCAGTATTTT
CASNIRWTGTRTDTQYF
>TRBV6-5|TRBJ1-2|.|.
TGTGCCAGCAGTTACGCCCCTCACAATGGCTACACCTTC
CASSYAPHNGYTF
>TRBV7-9|TRBJ1-1|TRBD1|.
TGTGCCAGCCAAGGGACAGGATACACTGAAGCTTTCTTT
CASQGTGYTEAFF
>TRBV5-4|TRBJ1-3|.|.
TGTGCCAGCAGCTTGGCAGGGCTTGGAAACACCATATATTTT
CASSLAGLGNTIYF
>TRBV12-5|TRBJ2-7|.|.
TGTGCTAGGGGGGCAGGGGGGTCCTACGAGCAGTACTTC
CARGAGGSYEQYF
>TRBV25-1|TRBJ2-5|.|once
TGTGCCAGCAGCGGGGTGGCTTTACAAGAGACCCAGTACTTC
CASSGVALQETQYF
>TRBV9|TRBJ1-1|TRBD1|.
TGTGCCAGCAGCCGGGACAGGGGTGAAGCTTTCTTT
CASSRDRGEAFF
>TRBV6-1|TRBJ1-2|.|.
TGTGCCAGCCCAGAAGAAGTCCCCCTCTATGGCTACACCTTC
CASPEEVPLYGYTF
>TRBV5-4|TRBJ2-7|TRBD2|few
TGTGCCAGCAGCTTGGGGGCGGGGGGCCCTTCGGGTTCGGAGCAGTACTTC
CASSLGAGGPSGSEQYF
>TRBV12-2|TRBJ2-7|.|once
TGTGCAAGTCGCTTACACCGACAGGGGGCAGCCTACGAGCAGTACTTC
CASRLHRQGAAYEQYF
>TRBV23-1|TRBJ2-7|.|.
TGCGCCAGCAGTTACCGCCGAGGGGGACAAGACGCAACCTACGAGCAGTACTTC
CASSYRRGGQDATYEQYF
>TRBV19|TRBJ2-3|TRBD1|.
TGTGCCAGTAGTATGAGGACAGGTAGCACAGATACGCAGTATTTT
CASSMRTGSTDTQYF
>TRBV6-7|TRBJ2-5|TRBD2|.
TGTGCCAGCCCCTACCCGGGACTAGCGGGGGGCCTAATCCAAGAGACCCAGTACTTC
CASPYPGLAGGLIQETQYF
>TRBV6-5|TRBJ1-1|.|.
TGTGCCAGCAGTTCGTCAGGATCGAACACTGAAGCTTTCTTT
CASSSSGSNTEAFF
>TRBV7-9|TRBJ1-1|.|.
TGTGCCAGCAGCTTACGGGAGAACACTGAAGCTTTCTTT
CASSLRENTEAFF
>TRBV19|TRBJ1-5|.|.
TGTGCCAGTACCGGGGTCGCCGGGCAGCCCCAGCATTTT
CASTGVAGQPQHF
>TRBV28|TRBJ2-5|TRBD2|.
TGTGCCAGCAGTGGGACTAGCGGGGGTTCAGAGACCCAGTACTTC
CASSGTSGGSETQYF
>TRBV30|TRBJ2-7|.|.
TGTGCCTGGGCCCGGGCCTACGAGCAGTACTTC
CAWARAYEQYF
>TRBV7-8|TRBJ2-5|TRBD1|.
TGTGCCAGCAGCTTAGCCGGGGACAGGTTTGAGACCCAGTACTTC
CASSLAGDRFETQYF
>TRBV30|TRBJ1-2|.|.
TGTGCCTGGAGTGTACCTCACCTGGGAGATTACTATGGCTACACCTTC
CAWSVPHLGDYYGYTF
>TRBV6-5|TRBJ1-5|.|.
TGTGCCAGCAGTCCCCAGAGGAATCAGCCCCAGCATTTT
CASSPQRNQPQHF
>TRBV2|TRBJ1-3|.|.
TGTGCCAGCAGGGCGCAGGGGAACGCTGGAAACACCATATATTTT
CASRAQGNAGNTIYF
>TRBV27|TRBJ2-5|.|.
TGTGCCAGCAGCTGGGGGGGGGCCCCCCAAGAGACCCAGTACTTC
CASSWGGAPQETQYF
>TRBV9|TRBJ1-6|.|.
TGTGCCAGCAGCGTAGGGGGGGAAGTTTCACCCCTCCACTTT
CASSVGGEVSPLHF
>TRBV7-3|TRBJ1-2|TRBD1|.
TGTGCCAGCAGCTCACCGGGACAGGGGGGTGGCTACACCTTC
CASSSPGQGGGYTF
>TRBV30|TRBJ1-2|TRBD1|.
TGTGCCAGTCAGACAGGGGGCTCTAACTATGGCTACACCTTC
CASQTGGSNYGYTF
>TRBV16|TRBJ2-1|.|.
TGTGCCAGCAGCCAATTTCCAGGCGAGCAGTTCTTC
CASSQFPGEQFF
>TRBV6-1|TRBJ2-3|.|.
TGTGCCAGCAGTGTGGGAGGGGGAGGGTTTTTGAGCACAGATACGCAGTATTTT
CASSVGGGGFLSTDTQYF
>TRBV7-2|TRBJ2-3|TRBD1|.
TGTGCCAGCAGCCCTCCGGGACAGGGCACAGATACGCAGTATTTT
CASSPPGQGTDTQYF
>TRBV29-1|TRBJ2-1|TRBD2|.
TGCAGCGCTGGGACTAGCGGGGCTACTGAGCAGTTCTTC
CSAGTSGATEQFF
>TRBV11-3|TRBJ1-5|.|once
TGTGCCAGCAGCTTGGGCCAGAATCAGCCCCAGCATTTT
CASSLGQNQPQHF
>TRBV5-6|TRBJ2-1|.|.
TGTGCCAGCAGCCCCGGACTGAGCTCCTACAATGAGCAGTTCTTC
CASSPGLSSYNEQFF
>TRBV18|TRBJ1-6|.|.
TGTGCCAGCTCACGGGCGGGATCACCCCTCCACTTT
CASSRAGSPLHF
>TRBV10-1|TRBJ2-7|.|.
TGCGCCAGCAGTGATAACTACCGGGACAATCACTACGAGCAGTACTTC
CASSDNYRDNHYEQYF
>TRBV5-4|TRBJ2-3|TRBD2|.
TGTGCCAGCAGCTTGGAGGGAGGGGATACGCAGTATTTT
CASSLEGGDTQYF
>TRBV5-1|TRBJ2-1|TRBD2|.
TGCGCCAGCAGCTTGACTAGCGGGGCCTTCAATGAGCAGTTCTTC
CASSLTSGAFNEQFF
>TRBV27|TRBJ2-3|.|.
TGTGCCAGCAGTCCTCGGGGAGGTCCCACAGATACGCAGTATTTT
CASSPRGGPTDTQYF
>TRBV13|TRBJ2-1|.|.
TGTGCCAGCAGCTTAGAAGGGGTGAAATACAATGAGCAGTTCTTC
CASSLEGVKYNEQFF
>TRBV4-3|TRBJ2-7|TRBD2|few
TGCGCCAGCAGCCAAGGACTAGCGGGCTCCTACGAGCAGTACTTC
CASSQGLAGSYEQYF
>TRBV10-1|TRBJ2-1|TRBD1|.
TGCGCCACCCCATGTCGGGACAGGGGCTACAATGAGCAGTTCTTC
CATPCRDRGYNEQFF
>TRBV5-4|TRBJ1-1|TRBD1|once
TGTGCCAGCAGCTCAGGGGGGCAGGAGGCTTTGAACACTGAAGCTTTCTTT
CASSSGGQEALNTEAFF
>TRBV2|TRBJ1-5|.|.
TGTGCCAGCAGTGGAGGGTTGGGTCAGCCCCAGCATTTT
CASSGGLGQPQHF
>TRBV19|TRBJ1-1|.|.
TGTGCCAGTAGGACACTCAGGGTCGGAAGCACTGAAGCTTTCTTT
CASRTLRVGSTEAFF
>TRBV2|TRBJ2-4|.|.
TGTGCCTCGGAGCTCCTAGCCAAAAACATTCAGTACTTC
CASELLAKNIQYF
>TRBV7-9|TRBJ2-7|.|.
TGTGCCAGCAGCCAAATCAGGGGACGCTCCTACGAGCAGTACTTC
CASSQIRGRSYEQYF
>TRBV7-9|TRBJ2-1|TRBD2|many
TGTGCCAGCAGCTTAGAACGCGGGGGTTCCGAGCAGTTCTTC
CASSLERGGSEQFF
>TRBV7-8|TRBJ2-3|TRBD2|.
TGTGCCAGCAGCCTCCAGGGACTAGCGGGGGGTGTGAATACGCAGTATTTT
CASSLQGLAGGVNTQYF
>TRBV11-2|TRBJ1-5|.|.
TGTGCCAGCAGCTTAGAGGGCAGGGCTGGCAATCAGCCCCAGCATTTT
CASSLEGRAGNQPQHF
>TRBV7-2|TRBJ2-1|TRBD2|.
TGTGCCGTAATCCTCACGGGGGGGTTATACAATGAGCAGTTCTTC
CAVILTGGLYNEQFF
>TRBV9|TRBJ2-1|TRBD1|.
TGTGCCAGCAGCGCCGCGACAGGGGTGTACAATGAGCAGTTCTTC
CASSAATGVYNEQFF